This T cell receptor beta chain comes out of a study of blood T cell repertoires in COVID-19. Produced via immunoSEQ multiplex PCR; TCRdb's table is partial and in-frame only. The sample lists tens of thousands of clones; roughly 86% were seen once. The CDR3 is 14 amino acids. Trimming removed 2 bases from V and 4 bases from J, with 10 bases in between. From germline, CDR1 is MNHNY and CDR2 SVGAGI (reference sequence). The receptor was isolated from a human donor with active COVID-19. The donor label of this sample is uncertain. The specimen was peripheral blood. The V gene is TRBV6-6, the J gene TRBJ2-3; D not certain. CDR3 in DNA: TGTGCCAGCAGTTACCAGCTCGGGTCAGATACGCAGTATTTT. Translated, it gives CASSYQLGSDTQYF.